The 14 T cell receptor beta chains in this list originate from one sample, sequenced in a study of cytomegalovirus exposure and HLA in healthy donors (dated by TCRdb to 2017 to 2019). The library was made by the immunoSEQ multiplex PCR assay. For the multiplex PCR, a mixture combining 60 forward primers for TCR Vbeta segments and 13 reverse primers for TCR Jbeta segments was used. TCRdb took over this immuneACCESS table, retaining in-frame rearrangements with V and J assigned. Such tables are incomplete; in checked studies, under half of the missing clones stem from an unresolved V gene, and the remainder is unexplained. The sample contains some 150,000 clones, 82% of them found a single time. About 1.5% of the sample is held by the ten biggest clonotypes. The sequenced material came from PBMCs. Every receptor here comes from a male donor in good health and CMV-seronegative.

The chain uses TRBV7-9 and TRBJ1-1; D unresolved. V shed 4 bases and J shed 2 bases, with 8 bases lying between them. Germline assignment: CDR1 SEHNR and CDR2 FQNEAQ (reference sequence). The CDR3 is made up of 13 amino acids. The CDR3 DNA reads TGTGCCAGCAGCTCCCCCCCTAACACTGAAGCTTTCTTT. This sequence encodes CASSSPPNTEAFF.

V and J are TRBV27 and TRBJ1-1, with 8 bases identical to TRBD1. Looked up from germline, CDR1 is MNHEY and CDR2 is SMNVEV (reference sequence). CDR3 length: 13 amino acids. V gave up 6 bases and J gave up 4 bases; unmatched junction bases: 4. CDR3 region: CASRDRVGTEAFF. CDR3 sequence (DNA): TGTGCCAGCAGGGACAGGGTCGGCACTGAAGCTTTCTTT.

The chain combines TRBV5-1 with TRBJ2-1; 9 bases match TRBD2. Germline-derived CDR1 and CDR2 are SGHRS and YFSETQ. The CDR3 is 14 residues long. Germline trimming cut 5 bases from V and 7 bases from J; bases unmatched to any gene: 7. CDR3 DNA: TGCGCCAGCAGAACGGCGGGGGGGCTAAATGAGCAGTTCTTC. This codes for CASRTAGGLNEQFF.

V and J are TRBV7-3 and TRBJ2-3, with D tentatively TRBD2 (7 bases). Trimming removed 5 bases from V and 2 bases from J, with 17 bases in between. This CDR3 contains 16 residues. Looked up from germline, CDR1 is SGHTA and CDR2 is FQGTGA. The DNA for the CDR3 is TGTGCCAGCAGCCCGAGGGGGGGCGGGTTCACAGATACGCAGTATTTT. This codes for CASSPRGGGFTDTQYF.

The chain employs TRBV18 and TRBJ1-1; D gene unclear. This CDR3 region has 13 residues. V dropped 1 base and J dropped 6 bases, with 9 bases sitting between them. Per the germline V gene, CDR1 is KGHSH and CDR2 is LQKENI. For the CDR3, the DNA is TGTGCCAGCTCACCACGTGAGCGAGCTGAAGCTTTCTTT. Its translation is CASSPRERAEAFF.

The rearrangement links TRBV7-9 to TRBJ2-5; TRBD1 agrees at 7 bases. The J call may not be correct, given that the DNA end is closer to TRBJ2-7. The CDR3 is made up of 16 amino acids. Germline CDR1 SEHNR, CDR2 FQNEAQ (reference sequence). The CDR3 coding sequence is TGTGCCAGCAGCTTAGCCGCGACAGGGTTGGTCTACGAGCAGTACTTC. As protein: CASSLAATGLVYEQYF.

This clone was detected a few times. In DNA form, the CDR3 reads TGTGCCAGCAGCAAAGGGACAGGGGCGAACACTGAAGCTTTCTTT. Amino acids: CASSKGTGANTEAFF. This chain uses TRBV5-4 with TRBJ1-1, with 10 bases aligning to TRBD1. V lost 4 bases and J lost 1; bases outside the gene matches: 4. The CDR3 runs to 15 residues. Germline V gene data show CDR1 as SGHNT and CDR2 as YYREEE (reference sequence).

The genes are TRBV7-9 and TRBJ1-5; D may be TRBD1 (5 bases). There are 15 residues in the CDR3. Germline CDR1 SEHNR, CDR2 FQNEAQ (reference sequence). V was clipped by 5 bases and J by 1 base, with 12 bases between them. In DNA form, the CDR3 reads TGTGCCAGCAGCCTTCAGGGCAACAGCAATCAGCCCCAGCATTTT. Encoded protein: CASSLQGNSNQPQHF.

The gene calls are TRBV5-1 and TRBJ1-3; a possible D gene is TRBD1 (6 bases). V shed 3 bases and J shed 1 base, with 17 bases lying between them. The CDR3 is 17 amino acids. Germline V gene sequence: CDR1 SGHRS, CDR2 YFSETQ. CDR3 amino acids: CASSSKQGTLSGNTIYF. CDR3 bases: TGCGCCAGCAGCTCAAAACAGGGAACCCTTTCTGGAAACACCATATATTTT.

The CDR3 here is CASSLSDRRPYEQYF. DNA for the CDR3: TGTGCCAGCAGCTTGTCGGACAGGAGACCCTACGAGCAGTACTTC. This chain links TRBV5-4 with TRBJ2-7; 7 bases match TRBD1. This CDR3 spans 15 amino acids. Germline loops: CDR1 SGHNT, CDR2 YYREEE (reference sequence). V dropped 1 base and J dropped 2; count of bases not matched to a gene: 6. The entire variable domain, with the rest obtained from reference TRBV5-4 and TRBJ2-7, is as follows: ETGVTQSPTHLIKTRGQQVTLRCSSQSGHNTVSWYQQALGQGPQFIFQYYREEENGRGNFPPRFSGLQFPNYSSELNVNALELDDSALYLCASSLSDRRPYEQYFGPGTRLTVT.

The chain recombines TRBV7-9 with TRBJ2-3; D may be TRBD2 (7 bases). V was clipped by 5 bases and J by 0 bases, with 18 bases between them. CDR3 length equals 17 residues. The germline CDR1 and CDR2 sequences are SEHNR and FQNEAQ (reference sequence). The CDR3 nucleotides read TGTGCCAGCAGCAAGGGGGGGGTGAGGACTAGCACAGATACGCAGTATTTT. It specifies CASSKGGVRTSTDTQYF.

This sequence joins TRBV7-2 and TRBJ2-7; 7 nucleotides match TRBD1. Trimming at V came to 5 bases and at J to 4 bases, leaving 5 bases not matched to a gene. The CDR3 covers 13 residues. CDR1 SGHTA and CDR2 FQGNSA come from the germline V gene. The CDR3 is CASSHRQGYEQYF. CDR3 bases: TGTGCCAGCAGCCATAGACAGGGTTACGAGCAGTACTTC.

The chain employs TRBV21-1 and TRBJ2-2; TRBD1, the D gene given by the table, was not confirmed from the DNA. TRBV21-1 is a known pseudogene. The CDR3 has 21 residues. CDR3 in DNA: TGTGCCAGCAGCAAGGGTCAGGGGAGTGGAAAGACAGCCCAGTTAGGTGGGCAGCTGTTTTTT. It is translated as CASSKGQGSGKTAQLGGQLFF.

This chain connects TRBV27 to TRBJ2-6, with 8 bases identical to TRBD2. CDR1 MNHEY and CDR2 SMNVEV come from the germline V gene (reference sequence). CDR3 length: 18 residues. V shed 6 bases and J 0 bases; nucleotides not matched to a gene: 10. CDR3 nucleotides: TGTGCCAGCAGCGATATGGGACTAGGGCGCTCTGGGGCCAACGTCCTGACTTTC. Translation gives CASSDMGLGRSGANVLTF.